Listed below are T cell receptor beta chains from one sample, sequenced in a study of blood T cell repertoires in COVID-19. Produced via immunoSEQ multiplex PCR; TCRdb's table is partial and in-frame only. The sample has more than 95,000 clones; 91% are singletons. Specimen: peripheral blood. The receptors shown here come from a human donor in a cohort sampled during active COVID-19. The CDR3 runs from the conserved cysteine through the conserved F or W. The D gene is left open where the match is weak. The size of a clone is reported for some rows only, either as once, few or many, or as a class for expanded clones.

D gene: -; J gene: TRBJ2-7; V gene: TRBV2; clone size: -; CDR3 protein: CASTLGASEQYF; CDR3 DNA: TGTGCCAGCACCCTTGGGGCTTCGGAGCAGTACTTC
D gene: -; J gene: TRBJ1-6; V gene: TRBV13; clone size: few; CDR3 protein: CASRLGRAIGNSPLHF; CDR3 DNA: TGTGCCAGCAGGCTGGGGAGGGCCATCGGTAATTCACCCCTCCACTTT
D gene: TRBD1; J gene: TRBJ1-1; V gene: TRBV5-4; clone size: -; CDR3 protein: CASSLARPSGGKNTEAFF; CDR3 DNA: TGTGCCAGCAGCTTGGCCCGCCCATCAGGGGGGAAGAACACTGAAGCTTTCTTT
D gene: -; J gene: TRBJ2-6; V gene: TRBV13; clone size: -; CDR3 protein: CASRYSGANVLTF; CDR3 DNA: TGTGCCAGCAGGTACTCTGGGGCCAACGTCCTGACTTTC
D gene: TRBD2; J gene: TRBJ2-1; V gene: TRBV24-1; clone size: -; CDR3 protein: CATGLDPFNEQFF; CDR3 DNA: TGTGCCACCGGACTAGATCCGTTCAATGAGCAGTTCTTC
D gene: -; J gene: TRBJ2-5; V gene: TRBV10-3; clone size: -; CDR3 protein: CAISEPTSRETQYF; CDR3 DNA: TGTGCCATCAGTGAGCCCACGAGCCGGGAGACCCAGTACTTC
D gene: TRBD1; J gene: TRBJ1-3; V gene: TRBV28; clone size: -; CDR3 protein: CASRTGWDGNTIYF; CDR3 DNA: TGTGCCAGCAGGACAGGGTGGGATGGAAACACCATATATTTT
D gene: -; J gene: TRBJ1-2; V gene: TRBV5-1; clone size: -; CDR3 protein: CASSTTNGYYGYTF; CDR3 DNA: TGCGCCAGCAGCACGACAAACGGCTACTATGGCTACACCTTC
D gene: -; J gene: TRBJ2-1; V gene: TRBV7-2; clone size: -; CDR3 protein: CASSLALIAESNEQFF; CDR3 DNA: TGTGCCAGCAGCTTAGCGCTTATAGCGGAGAGCAATGAGCAGTTCTTC
D gene: -; J gene: TRBJ1-5; V gene: TRBV28; clone size: -; CDR3 protein: CASSFIRDISQPQHF; CDR3 DNA: TGTGCCAGCAGTTTTATTCGGGACATCAGTCAGCCCCAGCATTTT
D gene: -; J gene: TRBJ2-2; V gene: TRBV6-5; clone size: -; CDR3 protein: CASSPGLHRELFF; CDR3 DNA: TGTGCCAGCAGTCCCGGACTGCACCGGGAGCTGTTTTTT
D gene: -; J gene: TRBJ2-3; V gene: TRBV7-9; clone size: -; CDR3 protein: CASSLGAGAADTQYF; CDR3 DNA: TGTGCCAGCAGCTTGGGGGCAGGGGCAGCAGATACGCAGTATTTT
D gene: -; J gene: TRBJ1-2; V gene: TRBV27; clone size: -; CDR3 protein: CASSPGWNYGYTF; CDR3 DNA: TGTGCCAGCAGCCCCGGTTGGAACTATGGCTACACCTTC
D gene: -; J gene: TRBJ1-1; V gene: TRBV29-1; clone size: -; CDR3 protein: CSAADTHTEAFF; CDR3 DNA: TGCAGCGCCGCCGACACTCACACTGAAGCTTTCTTT
D gene: TRBD2; J gene: TRBJ2-4; V gene: TRBV3-1/TRBV3-2; clone size: -; CDR3 protein: CASSTQAGGKNIQYF; CDR3 DNA: TGTGCCAGCAGCACCCAAGCGGGAGGGAAAAACATTCAGTACTTC
D gene: -; J gene: TRBJ2-2; V gene: TRBV4-3; clone size: -; CDR3 protein: CASSQVVRYTGELFF; CDR3 DNA: TGCGCCAGCAGCCAAGTGGTGAGGTACACCGGGGAGCTGTTTTTT
D gene: -; J gene: TRBJ2-1; V gene: TRBV3-1/TRBV3-2; clone size: -; CDR3 protein: CASSQALPTRSEQFF; CDR3 DNA: TGTGCCAGCAGCCAAGCGCTACCGACTAGAAGTGAGCAGTTCTTC
D gene: TRBD2; J gene: TRBJ2-5; V gene: TRBV19; clone size: once; CDR3 protein: CASTFPGTSGREKKETQYF; CDR3 DNA: TGTGCCAGTACCTTTCCCGGGACTAGCGGGAGGGAAAAAAAAGAGACCCAGTACTTC
D gene: -; J gene: TRBJ2-5; V gene: TRBV15; clone size: -; CDR3 protein: CATSRDRGEVTQYF; CDR3 DNA: TGTGCCACCAGCAGAGACAGGGGCGAGGTGACCCAGTACTTC
D gene: -; J gene: TRBJ2-4; V gene: TRBV19; clone size: -; CDR3 protein: CASPSGQKNIQYF; CDR3 DNA: TGTGCCAGCCCCTCCGGACAGAAAAACATTCAGTACTTC
D gene: -; J gene: TRBJ2-7; V gene: TRBV6-5; clone size: -; CDR3 protein: CASSYGRDYEQYF; CDR3 DNA: TGTGCCAGCAGTTACGGGCGGGACTACGAGCAGTACTTC
D gene: -; J gene: TRBJ1-2; V gene: TRBV28; clone size: -; CDR3 protein: CASSPGLGGYTF; CDR3 DNA: TGTGCCAGCAGCCCGGGATTAGGTGGCTACACCTTC
D gene: -; J gene: TRBJ1-1; V gene: TRBV27; clone size: -; CDR3 protein: CASSLRYRHRNTEAFF; CDR3 DNA: TGTGCCAGCAGTTTAAGGTACAGACACAGGAACACTGAAGCTTTCTTT
D gene: TRBD2; J gene: TRBJ2-7; V gene: TRBV7-9; clone size: few; CDR3 protein: CASSPIRTSGRVRSYEQYF; CDR3 DNA: TGTGCCAGCAGCCCCATCCGGACTAGCGGGAGGGTTAGATCCTACGAGCAGTACTTC
D gene: TRBD2; J gene: TRBJ2-7; V gene: TRBV14; clone size: few; CDR3 protein: CASSQFLAGNEQYF; CDR3 DNA: TGTGCCAGCAGCCAATTTCTAGCGGGAAACGAGCAGTACTTC
D gene: -; J gene: TRBJ1-1; V gene: TRBV3-1/TRBV3-2; clone size: -; CDR3 protein: CASSQANLNTEAFF; CDR3 DNA: TGTGCCAGCAGCCAGGCAAATTTGAACACTGAAGCTTTCTTT
D gene: TRBD2; J gene: TRBJ2-1; V gene: TRBV5-6; clone size: -; CDR3 protein: CASSTREGSYNEQFF; CDR3 DNA: TGTGCCAGCAGCACGAGGGAGGGGTCCTACAATGAGCAGTTCTTC
D gene: -; J gene: TRBJ2-7; V gene: TRBV28; clone size: -; CDR3 protein: CASSLRRAFAYEQYF; CDR3 DNA: TGTGCCAGCAGTTTACGGCGGGCCTTTGCCTACGAGCAGTACTTC
D gene: TRBD2; J gene: TRBJ2-3; V gene: TRBV5-1; clone size: -; CDR3 protein: CASSREGRTDTQYF; CDR3 DNA: TGCGCCAGCAGCCGGGAGGGCCGCACAGATACGCAGTATTTT
D gene: TRBD2; J gene: TRBJ2-7; V gene: TRBV11-2; clone size: -; CDR3 protein: CASSLVWTSGSEQYF; CDR3 DNA: TGTGCCAGCAGCTTAGTTTGGACTAGCGGGAGCGAGCAGTACTTC
D gene: -; J gene: TRBJ1-4; V gene: TRBV7-9; clone size: -; CDR3 protein: CASSPTGGTNEKLFF; CDR3 DNA: TGTGCCAGCAGCCCCACGGGAGGCACTAATGAAAAACTGTTTTTT
D gene: -; J gene: TRBJ2-3; V gene: TRBV5-4; clone size: -; CDR3 protein: CASSLESTDTQYF; CDR3 DNA: TGTGCCAGCAGCTTGGAGAGTACAGATACGCAGTATTTT
D gene: TRBD1; J gene: TRBJ2-2; V gene: TRBV29-1; clone size: -; CDR3 protein: CSVRDRGLNTGELFF; CDR3 DNA: TGCAGCGTACGGGACAGGGGGCTAAACACCGGGGAGCTGTTTTTT
D gene: TRBD2; J gene: TRBJ2-1; V gene: TRBV6-2/TRBV6-3; clone size: -; CDR3 protein: CASSYEGAGGRNEQFF; CDR3 DNA: TGTGCCAGCAGTTACGAAGGGGCGGGAGGGCGCAATGAGCAGTTCTTC
D gene: -; J gene: TRBJ2-1; V gene: TRBV2; clone size: -; CDR3 protein: CASRILGGPRYNEQFF; CDR3 DNA: TGTGCCAGCAGAATCCTGGGGGGGCCACGATACAATGAGCAGTTCTTC
D gene: -; J gene: TRBJ1-3; V gene: TRBV28; clone size: -; CDR3 protein: CASSLNGRAARNTIYF; CDR3 DNA: TGTGCCAGCAGTTTAAATGGCAGGGCGGCTAGAAACACCATATATTTT
D gene: -; J gene: TRBJ1-5; V gene: TRBV5-6; clone size: -; CDR3 protein: CASSLGGGVPQHF; CDR3 DNA: TGTGCCAGCAGCTTGGGAGGCGGGGTACCCCAGCATTTT
D gene: TRBD2; J gene: TRBJ2-1; V gene: TRBV9; clone size: -; CDR3 protein: CASSVGGRINNEQFF; CDR3 DNA: TGTGCCAGCAGCGTTGGCGGGAGGATAAACAATGAGCAGTTCTTC
D gene: TRBD2; J gene: TRBJ2-1; V gene: TRBV2; clone size: -; CDR3 protein: CASSEGLAAYNEQFF; CDR3 DNA: TGTGCCAGCAGTGAAGGGCTAGCGGCGTACAATGAGCAGTTCTTC
D gene: TRBD2; J gene: TRBJ2-3; V gene: TRBV13; clone size: -; CDR3 protein: CASSLRGGGTDTQYF; CDR3 DNA: TGTGCCAGCAGCTTGCGGGGGGGCGGTACAGATACGCAGTATTTT
D gene: -; J gene: TRBJ2-2; V gene: TRBV27; clone size: -; CDR3 protein: CASSGLNTGELFF; CDR3 DNA: TGTGCCAGCAGTGGACTGAACACCGGGGAGCTGTTTTTT
D gene: TRBD1; J gene: TRBJ2-1; V gene: TRBV29-1; clone size: -; CDR3 protein: CSVAHRGGNEQFF; CDR3 DNA: TGCAGCGTTGCGCACAGGGGTGGAAATGAGCAGTTCTTC
D gene: -; J gene: TRBJ2-7; V gene: TRBV30; clone size: -; CDR3 protein: CAWRSGLYEQYF; CDR3 DNA: TGTGCCTGGAGGTCAGGACTCTACGAGCAGTACTTC
D gene: -; J gene: TRBJ1-2; V gene: TRBV6-5; clone size: -; CDR3 protein: CASSFDRSTPYGYTF; CDR3 DNA: TGTGCCAGCAGTTTCGACAGAAGTACCCCTTATGGCTACACCTTC
D gene: -; J gene: TRBJ2-5; V gene: TRBV19; clone size: -; CDR3 protein: CASKGWAGYQETQYF; CDR3 DNA: TGTGCCAGTAAGGGGTGGGCGGGGTACCAAGAGACCCAGTACTTC
D gene: -; J gene: TRBJ1-4; V gene: TRBV18; clone size: -; CDR3 protein: CASSPTDLEKLFF; CDR3 DNA: TGTGCCAGCTCACCTACAGATCTTGAAAAACTGTTTTTT
D gene: -; J gene: TRBJ2-7; V gene: TRBV29-1; clone size: -; CDR3 protein: CSVPRGGEGEQYF; CDR3 DNA: TGCAGCGTTCCCAGGGGAGGGGAAGGAGAGCAGTACTTC
D gene: TRBD2; J gene: TRBJ2-2; V gene: TRBV11-2; clone size: -; CDR3 protein: CASSLSGTSGTGELFF; CDR3 DNA: TGTGCCAGCAGCTTATCGGGGACTAGCGGGACCGGGGAGCTGTTTTTT
D gene: TRBD1; J gene: TRBJ1-2; V gene: TRBV6-2/TRBV6-3; clone size: -; CDR3 protein: CASSYPADREGYTF; CDR3 DNA: TGTGCCAGCAGTTACCCCGCGGACAGGGAAGGCTACACCTTC
D gene: TRBD1; J gene: TRBJ1-1; V gene: TRBV30; clone size: -; CDR3 protein: CAWSGTGPTEAFF; CDR3 DNA: TGTGCCTGGAGTGGGACAGGACCCACTGAAGCTTTCTTT
D gene: TRBD2; J gene: TRBJ2-1; V gene: TRBV7-8; clone size: -; CDR3 protein: CASSSTSTPQNEQFF; CDR3 DNA: TGTGCCAGCAGCTCGACTAGCACCCCCCAAAATGAGCAGTTCTTC
D gene: TRBD1; J gene: TRBJ1-2; V gene: TRBV4-1; clone size: -; CDR3 protein: CASSHLGQGNYGYTF; CDR3 DNA: TGCGCCAGCAGCCACCTAGGACAGGGAAACTATGGCTACACCTTC
D gene: -; J gene: TRBJ2-1; V gene: TRBV29-1; clone size: -; CDR3 protein: CSVGGTRGNEQFF; CDR3 DNA: TGCAGCGTAGGAGGGACGAGGGGAAATGAGCAGTTCTTC
D gene: -; J gene: TRBJ2-6; V gene: TRBV19; clone size: -; CDR3 protein: CASDYSGANVLTF; CDR3 DNA: TGTGCCAGTGACTATTCTGGGGCCAACGTCCTGACTTTC
D gene: -; J gene: TRBJ2-7; V gene: TRBV27; clone size: -; CDR3 protein: CASSSSASSYEQYF; CDR3 DNA: TGTGCCAGCAGTTCGTCAGCGAGCTCCTACGAGCAGTACTTC